A selection of T cell receptor beta chains follows, all from one sample in a study of cytomegalovirus exposure and HLA in healthy donors. Profiling relied on immunoSEQ multiplex PCR, and the TCRdb table lists in-frame clones only, not all of them. The sample consists of 130,000 to 150,000 clones, around 80% of them appearing once. Sequencing used PBMCs. These TCRs come from a man aged 25 to 45 in good health and CMV-seronegative. Both conserved end residues are part of each CDR3. Each record gives: CDR3 protein, CDR3 length, D gene, J gene, V gene. The D gene is left open where the match is weak.

CASSYGREGEYGYTF | 15 | NA | TRBJ1-2 | TRBV4-1
CASSLMGSSSGANVLTF | 17 | NA | TRBJ2-6 | TRBV7-3
CASSAPGTGGIYEQYF | 16 | TRBD1 | TRBJ2-7 | TRBV2
CASSLGLGNEQFF | 13 | TRBD2 | TRBJ2-1 | TRBV5-1
CASSSGGSNYEQYF | 14 | TRBD2 | TRBJ2-7 | TRBV28
CASSSTGTGKYEQYF | 15 | NA | TRBJ2-7 | TRBV28
CDRAGRDDQPQHF | 13 | NA | TRBJ1-5 | TRBV7-9
CASTQTGGNTGELFF | 15 | NA | TRBJ2-2 | TRBV5-1
CASSHRGTSGRSYNEQFF | 18 | TRBD2 | TRBJ2-1 | TRBV4-1
CASSSIGAPYEQYF | 14 | NA | TRBJ2-7 | TRBV5-1
CASTTENNSPLHF | 13 | NA | TRBJ1-6 | TRBV28
CAWSRTGGSTDTQYF | 15 | TRBD1 | TRBJ2-3 | TRBV30
CASSGQSTDTQYF | 13 | NA | TRBJ2-3 | TRBV19
CASSFTARADEQFF | 14 | NA | TRBJ2-1 | TRBV7-2
CASTLIRGPGNTIYF | 15 | TRBD1 | TRBJ1-3 | TRBV2
CASRVRVDGGYTF | 13 | NA | TRBJ1-2 | TRBV6-5
CASRSGGGLAEQHIQETQYF | 20 | TRBD2 | TRBJ2-5 | TRBV10-1
CASSLRNGVGYNEQFF | 16 | NA | TRBJ2-1 | TRBV7-8